Each of the 24 T cell receptor beta chains below was sequenced from the same sample in a study of regulatory T cells in long-lasting Graves disease. According to the study, TCR beta libraries were built with iRepertoire HTBI primers and CDR3-region Arm-PCR. TCRdb redid the calling of the multiplex PCR reads with MiXCR, one entry per CDR3 protein. The table includes approximately 310,000 distinct CDR3 sequences, 15% to 20% detected once. Time point given: newly diagnosed GD, antithyroid drugs for less than 3 months. Making the TCR library involved RNA that had been extracted from PBMCs. The source material was peripheral blood mononuclear cells (PBMCs), sampled at new diagnosis, from a patient treated with antithyroid drugs. These receptors were taken from a female donor with Graves disease.

The chain combines TRBV10-3 with TRBJ2-1, with D perhaps given as TRBD1 or TRBD2 (5 bases each). The ends were cut back, 3 bases at V and 3 bases at J, with 24 bases in the middle. Per germline, CDR1 ENHRY and CDR2 SYGVKD. The CDR3 consists of 19 residues. CDR3 DNA sequence: TGTGCCATCAGTGAATCCACACCCGAAGCCGGGACCAGCTACAATGAGCAGTTCTTC. Translated: CAISESTPEAGTSYNEQFF.

The genes are TRBV7-9 and TRBJ2-7, with 13 bases that match TRBD2. Per the germline V gene, CDR1 is SEHNR and CDR2 is FQNEAQ (reference sequence). With 1 base clipped from V and 3 bases from J, the junction kept 6 bases outside the gene matches. The CDR3 is 17 residues long. The CDR3: CASSLGLAGGFLYEQYF. The CDR3, as DNA: TGTGCCAGCAGCTTAGGACTAGCGGGAGGATTTCTCTACGAGCAGTACTTC.

This clonotype was counted only a few times. The chain recombines TRBV7-2 with TRBJ1-4; D remains ambiguous. Trimming removed 5 bases from V and 12 bases from J, with 31 bases in between. Germline V gene data show CDR1 as SGHTA and CDR2 as FQGNSA. CDR3 length: 18 amino acids. The CDR3 sequence: CASSTKRSQSFLGEELFF. The DNA for the CDR3 is TGTGCCAGCAGCACGAAAAGGTCCCAGAGTTTTCTGGGCGAAGAACTGTTTTTT.

This clonotype was detected ten times or more. This sequence joins TRBV13 and TRBJ1-1; 7 bases agree with TRBD1. This CDR3 has 14 residues. Germline V gives CDR1 PRHDT, CDR2 FYEKMQ (reference sequence). Trimming cost V 1 base and J 7 bases; bases outside gene matches: 6. This CDR3 reads CASSLEGAGGEAFF. Written as DNA, the CDR3 is TGTGCCAGCAGCTTAGAGGGGGCTGGTGGTGAAGCTTTCTTT.

In its sample, this clonotype was seen many times. This chain links TRBV5-1 with TRBJ2-3, with TRBD1 matching 7 bases. Germline V gene sequence: CDR1 SGHRS, CDR2 YFSETQ. The CDR3 is made up of 15 amino acids. The ends lost 0 bases at V and 2 bases at J; junction bases unmatched: 3. The CDR3 loop is CASSLETGTTDTQYF. For the CDR3, the DNA is TGCGCCAGCAGCTTGGAGACAGGGACCACAGATACGCAGTATTTT.

This clonotype came up a few times. This chain connects TRBV6-5 to TRBJ1-1; unclear D gene. The germline V and J ends were trimmed by 2 bases and 3 bases, with 13 bases remaining between them. This CDR3 has 15 amino acids. Looked up from germline, CDR1 is MNHEY and CDR2 is SVGAGI. The CDR3 sequence: CASSYTAPEDTEAFF. CDR3 DNA: TGTGCCAGCAGTTACACGGCGCCGGAAGACACTGAAGCTTTCTTT.

This chain uses TRBV2 with TRBJ2-1; D is perhaps TRBD2 (5 bases). CDR3 size: 11 residues. CDR1 and CDR2 from the germline V gene are SNHLY and FYNNEI. V dropped 7 bases and J dropped 6 bases, with 7 bases sitting between them. The CDR3 reads CASTTSNEQFF. CDR3 nucleotides: TGTGCCAGCACCACTAGCAATGAGCAGTTCTTC. Full variable domain (rest looked up from reference TRBV2 and TRBJ2-1): EPEVTQTPSHQVTQMGQEVILRCVPISNHLYFYWYRQILGQKVEFLVSFYNNEISEKSEIFDDQFSVERPDGSNFTLKIRSTKLEDSAMYFCASTTSNEQFFGPGTRLTVL.

The rearrangement uses TRBV30 and TRBJ2-1, with 9 bases that match TRBD1. The V gene end was trimmed by 3 bases and the J gene end by 3 bases; junction bases not matched to a gene: 6. CDR1 GTSNPN and CDR2 SVGIG come from the germline V gene (reference sequence). The CDR3 length is 15 residues. The CDR3 DNA follows: TGTGCCTGGAGGGCGACAGGGGGGTACTACAATGAGCAGTTCTTC. This sequence encodes CAWRATGGYYNEQFF. The whole variable domain, remainder taken from reference TRBV30 and TRBJ2-1, is SQTIHQWPATLVQPVGSPLSLECTVEGTSNPNLYWYRQAAGRGLQLLFYSVGIGQISSEVPQNLSASRPQDRQFILSSKKLLLSDSGFYLCAWRATGGYYNEQFFGPGTRLTVL.

Many counts were recorded for this clonotype. V usage is TRBV12-3 or TRBV12-4 and J usage is TRBJ2-7, with 9 positions matching TRBD2. The CDR3 sequence is 15 residues long. The J segment lost 4 bases and the V segment lost 3 bases, leaving 7 bases of the junction unmatched. This CDR3 is CASSFLASGTYEQYF. In DNA, the CDR3 is TGTGCCAGCAGTTTCTTGGCTAGCGGGACGTACGAGCAGTACTTC.

The chain uses TRBV7-9 and TRBJ2-3; D not certain. CDR1 is SEHNR and CDR2 is FQNEAQ in the germline V gene (reference sequence). V was trimmed by 5 bases and J by 0 bases, leaving 18 bases between them. This CDR3 has 17 amino acids. The CDR3 sequence is CASSHHNLVDSTDTQYF. CDR3 nucleotides: TGTGCCAGCAGCCATCATAATCTTGTGGACAGCACAGATACGCAGTATTTT. Based on the CDR3 plus reference TRBV7-9 and TRBJ2-3, the full variable domain is DTGVSQNPRHKITKRGQNVTFRCDPISEHNRLYWYRQTLGQGPEFLTYFQNEAQLEKSRLLSDRFSAERPKGSFSTLEIQRTEQGDSAMYLCASSHHNLVDSTDTQYFGPGTRLTVL.

Regarding this clonotype: This may be a read error, as it is one base from a much larger clone. The V and J genes are TRBV3-1 and TRBJ1-1; D is undetermined. The V gene's germline CDR1 is LGHDT and CDR2 YNNKEL (reference sequence). The CDR3 is 12 amino acids. Trimming removed 2 bases from V and 3 bases from J, with 4 bases in between. CDR3 sequence: CASSQRDTEAFF. The CDR3 DNA reads TGTGCCAGCAGCCAAAGGGACACTGAAGCTTTCTTT.

The chain uses TRBV7-8 and TRBJ2-7; TRBD1 matches 7 bases. Per germline, CDR1 SGHVS and CDR2 FQNEAQ. The CDR3 loop spans 15 amino acids. V dropped 1 base and J dropped 7; count of bases not matched to a gene: 10. The CDR3 protein is CASSLGQGNIVEQYF. For the CDR3, the DNA is TGTGCCAGCAGCTTAGGACAGGGTAATATAGTAGAGCAGTACTTC.

This clonotype was seen many times. This chain links TRBV11-2 with TRBJ2-5, with D maybe TRBD2 (6 bases). The CDR3 covers 14 residues. Germline V gene lookup returns CDR1 SGHAT and CDR2 FQNNGV. Trimming pared 3 bases from V and 5 bases from J, leaving 13 bases between. The chain's CDR3 is CASSLGTGPETQYF. The CDR3 nucleotides read TGTGCCAGCAGCTTGGGGACTGGGCCGGAGACCCAGTACTTC. The full variable domain, with the rest looked up from reference TRBV11-2 and TRBJ2-5, is EAGVAQSPRYKIIEKRQSVAFWCNPISGHATLYWYQQILGQGPKLLIQFQNNGVVDDSQLPKDRFSAERLKGVDSTLKIQPAKLEDSAVYLCASSLGTGPETQYFGPGTRLLVL.

The chain recombines TRBV20-1 with TRBJ2-7, with 8 nucleotides matching TRBD2. V lost 6 bases, J lost 0 bases, and 13 bases stayed unmatched. This CDR3 is built from 16 residues. The germline V gene has CDR1 DFQATT and CDR2 SNEGSKA (reference sequence). CDR3 sequence: CSAIGTSGSSSYEQYF. CDR3 sequence (DNA): TGCAGTGCGATCGGAACAAGCGGGAGTAGCTCCTACGAGCAGTACTTC.

This clonotype has just one count. The rearrangement links TRBV24-1 to TRBJ2-5; no clear D. The length of the CDR3 is 14 residues. Germline V CDR1 and CDR2: KGHDR, SFDVKD. V was pared by 3 bases and J by 4 bases, with 11 bases between. The CDR3 protein is CATSDPGPRETQYF. The DNA for the CDR3 is TGTGCCACCAGTGATCCCGGGCCGCGAGAGACCCAGTACTTC.

This clonotype was counted ten times or more. This chain links TRBV20-1 with TRBJ1-1; D uncertain. CDR1 DFQATT and CDR2 SNEGSKA come from the germline V gene (reference sequence). V gave up 4 bases and J gave up 1 base, with 7 bases separating them. The CDR3 loop spans 12 amino acids. CDR3 nucleotides: TGCAGTGCTATTAAGGGGAACACTGAAGCTTTCTTT. Protein: CSAIKGNTEAFF.

This clonotype has more than one count but fewer than ten. Relative to the germline gene, one junction end is altered; a read error may explain this. The gene calls are TRBV7-2 and TRBJ2-2; 7 nucleotides match TRBD2. The CDR3 is 16 amino acids. Germline-derived CDR1 and CDR2 are SGHTA and FQGNSA. The CDR3 DNA reads TGTGCCAGCAGCCCCCGCCGGGCGGGAGACACCGGGAAGCTGTTTTTT. It is translated as CASSPRRAGDTGKLFF.

This clonotype was seen repeatedly, ten times or more. The rearrangement joins TRBV29-1 to TRBJ2-3, with D tentatively TRBD2 (6 bases). The V gene's germline CDR1 is SQVTM and CDR2 ANQGSEA. The length of the CDR3 is 13 residues. Trimming took 4 bases from V and 6 from J, leaving 14 bases between them. The chain's CDR3 is CSVVGGNGDTQYF. The CDR3 coding sequence is TGCAGCGTTGTGGGCGGGAATGGGGATACGCAGTATTTT.

This clonotype was found a few times. V is TRBV7-3 and J is TRBJ2-2; 7 nucleotides agree with TRBD1. The CDR3 loop spans 17 amino acids. Germline values: CDR1 SGHTA, CDR2 FQGTGA. J was trimmed by 5 bases and V by 4 bases; bases with no gene match: 13. Written as DNA, the CDR3 is TGTGCCAGCAGCTCTCCTCCGGGACAGAAAGGGACCGGGGAGCTGTTTTTT. Encoded protein: CASSSPPGQKGTGELFF.

Concerning this clonotype itself: A much bigger clone sits one base away, suggesting this may be a read error. J is TRBJ2-2 and V is TRBV11-3; D is unclear. V was shortened by 5 bases and J by 1 base, with 11 bases between the two germline ends. The CDR3 is made up of 15 amino acids. Germline loops: CDR1 SGHNT, CDR2 YENEEA. The CDR3 nucleotides are TGTGCCAGCAGCCCCGTCGGGTTGAACACCGGGGAGCTGTTTTTT. It encodes CASSPVGLNTGELFF.

This clonotype occurred many times. The chain links TRBV12-3 or TRBV12-4 to TRBJ2-1; the D gene could be TRBD1 or TRBD2 (7 bases each). V was cut by 6 bases and J by 8 bases, with 11 bases left in between. There are 12 residues in the CDR3. CDR3 DNA: TGTGCCAGCAGGACAGGGAGGGATGAGCAGTTCTTC. Residues: CASRTGRDEQFF.

A few counts support this clonotype. V usage is TRBV30 and J usage is TRBJ1-4; D gene ambiguous. The germline gives CDR1 GTSNPN, CDR2 SVGIG (reference sequence). V was cut by 0 bases and J by 3 bases, with 20 bases left in between. CDR3 length: 18 residues. The CDR3 region is CAWSVLGLVVRANEKLFF. DNA for the CDR3: TGTGCCTGGAGTGTACTGGGCTTGGTCGTGAGGGCTAATGAAAAACTGTTTTTT.

This clonotype was counted many times. This sequence joins TRBV5-1 and TRBJ2-1; 11 bases line up with TRBD1. Germline lookup yields CDR1 SGHRS and CDR2 YFSETQ. The J segment lost 6 bases and the V segment lost 4 bases, leaving 6 bases of the junction unmatched. The CDR3 is made up of 15 amino acids. CDR3 nucleotide sequence: TGCGCCAGCAGCCCCCGGGACAGGGGGGGCAATGAGCAGTTCTTC. Protein: CASSPRDRGGNEQFF.

The gene calls are TRBV19 and TRBJ2-1, with unresolved D. CDR1 and CDR2 from the germline V gene are LNHDA and SQIVND (reference sequence). This CDR3 has 14 residues. The V and J ends lost 5 bases and 3 bases respectively, with 11 bases between them. CDR3 protein: CASSPLGFYNEQFF. For the CDR3, the DNA is TGTGCCAGTAGTCCACTCGGCTTCTACAATGAGCAGTTCTTC.